Each of the 31 T cell receptor beta chains below was sequenced from the same sample in a study of cytomegalovirus exposure and HLA in healthy donors. PCR involved 60 Vbeta and 13 Jbeta primers. Using immunoSEQ multiplex PCR, the repertoire was profiled, and TCRdb retains in-frame clones only, with some absent. In the table there are 100,000 or so clones, around 80% of which are singletons. Sequences were obtained from PBMCs. The receptors shown here come from a man aged 25 to 40 in good health and CMV-seronegative.

The chain links TRBV18 to TRBJ1-2, with D possibly TRBD1 on 5 matching bases. CDR3 length equals 14 residues. Germline V gene sequence: CDR1 KGHSH, CDR2 LQKENI. V was shortened by 3 bases and J by 6 bases, with 14 bases between the two germline ends. CDR3 sequence: CASSPPEGVNGYTF. The CDR3 coding sequence is TGTGCCAGCTCACCGCCCGAAGGGGTTAATGGCTACACCTTC.

The chain has TRBV7-8 and TRBJ1-5; D remains ambiguous. Trimming stripped 4 bases from V and 0 bases from J, with 4 bases between. The germline gives CDR1 SGHVS, CDR2 FQNEAQ. The CDR3 has 13 residues. The CDR3 loop reads CASSYYSNQPQHF. CDR3 coding DNA: TGTGCCAGCAGCTATTATAGCAATCAGCCCCAGCATTTT.

The chain couples TRBV9 to TRBJ2-2; weak D call: TRBD1 (5 bases). CDR1 is SGDLS, CDR2 YYNGEE, per germline. The CDR3 consists of 15 residues. Trimming took off 4 bases at V and 1 base at J, with 11 bases between the two ends. In DNA, the CDR3 is TGTGCCAGCAGCTCAGACAGTAGGAACACCGGGGAGCTGTTTTTT. It yields the protein CASSSDSRNTGELFF.

The chain combines TRBV5-1 with TRBJ2-7, with TRBD2 identical over 9 bases. The CDR3 has 15 amino acids. The germline V gene encodes CDR1 SGHRS and CDR2 YFSETQ. The V and J ends lost 4 bases and 4 bases, in that order; junction bases with no gene match: 9. In DNA form, the CDR3 reads TGCGCCAGCAGCGCGGGGATCAGCGGGAGGTACGAGCAGTACTTC. Residues: CASSAGISGRYEQYF.

V usage is TRBV30 and J usage is TRBJ2-5; TRBD2 agrees at 12 bases. CDR3 size: 15 residues. The junction had 6 bases not matched to a gene; V was cut back by 0 bases and J by 7 bases. Germline CDR1 and CDR2: GTSNPN and SVGIG (reference sequence). Here the CDR3 reads CAWSVVQTSGGTQYF. CDR3 nucleotides: TGTGCCTGGAGTGTAGTCCAGACTAGCGGGGGGACCCAGTACTTC.

This clone occurred a few times. The chain combines TRBV18 with TRBJ2-5; D might be TRBD1 (6 bases). V lost 3 bases, J lost 5 bases, and 19 bases lay in between. This CDR3 is built from 16 residues. Per the germline V gene, CDR1 is KGHSH and CDR2 is LQKENI. The CDR3 protein is CASSPFPGQRPETQYF. The DNA for the CDR3 is TGTGCCAGCTCACCGTTCCCGGGACAAAGGCCTGAGACCCAGTACTTC.

This CDR3 reads CASTPPKAGVETQYF. The CDR3 DNA is TGTGCCAGCACCCCTCCAAAGGCGGGAGTGGAGACCCAGTACTTC. The gene calls are TRBV28 and TRBJ2-5, with 7 bases lining up with TRBD2. This CDR3 contains 15 residues. V lost 7 bases to trimming and J lost 5 bases; unmatched junction nucleotides: 13. CDR1 and CDR2 from the germline V gene are MDHEN and SYDVKM.

The chain uses TRBV7-2 and TRBJ2-5, with TRBD2 identical over 15 bases. The germline CDR1 and CDR2 sequences are SGHTA and FQGNSA. V lost 7 bases and J lost 7; bases outside the gene matches: 4. The CDR3 runs to 14 residues. The CDR3 nucleotides read TGTGCCAGCACCGGGACTAGCGGGGGGAGGACCCAGTACTTC. This translates into CASTGTSGGRTQYF.

The chain couples TRBV5-1 to TRBJ2-5; 7 bases are shared with TRBD1. From germline, CDR1 is SGHRS and CDR2 YFSETQ. With 4 bases clipped from V and 7 bases from J, the junction kept 7 bases outside the gene matches. The CDR3 length is 13 residues. CDR3 sequence: CASSLTAGGTQYF. The CDR3 DNA is TGCGCCAGCAGCCTAACCGCAGGGGGGACCCAGTACTTC.

The chain has TRBV30 and TRBJ1-5, with a tentative D call TRBD1 (5 bases). Germline CDR1 reads GTSNPN; CDR2 reads SVGIG (reference sequence). CDR3 size: 15 residues. The germline V and J ends were trimmed by 4 bases and 4 bases, with 17 bases remaining between them. CDR3 sequence: CAWKGPGGENQPQHF. For the CDR3, the DNA is TGTGCCTGGAAGGGTCCCGGGGGGGAGAATCAGCCCCAGCATTTT.

This sequence joins TRBV5-1 and TRBJ1-3; no firm D call. Germline V CDR1 and CDR2: SGHRS, YFSETQ. The CDR3 is 14 amino acids. V was shortened by 0 bases and J by 2 bases, with 6 bases between the two germline ends. The CDR3 loop reads CASSLGYPGNTIYF. In DNA, the CDR3 is TGCGCCAGCAGCTTGGGCTACCCTGGAAACACCATATATTTT.

The J gene is TRBJ2-7, the V gene TRBV4-1; 12 nucleotides match TRBD2. The CDR3 consists of 16 residues. J was trimmed by 2 bases and V by 1 base; bases with no gene match: 3. CDR1 is MGHRA and CDR2 is YSYEKL in the germline V gene. The CDR3 here is CASSQALAGGPYEQYF. The CDR3 DNA reads TGCGCCAGCAGCCAAGCCCTAGCGGGAGGGCCCTACGAGCAGTACTTC.

The chain links TRBV4-2 to TRBJ1-5; TRBD1 matches at 7 bases. Trimming cost V 0 bases and J 4 bases; bases outside gene matches: 0. The germline V gene encodes CDR1 LGHNA and CDR2 YNFKEQ. The CDR3 covers 14 residues. CDR3 sequence: CASSQDRGNQPQHF. CDR3 bases: TGTGCCAGCAGCCAAGACAGGGGGAATCAGCCCCAGCATTTT.

The chain has TRBV5-4 and TRBJ1-2; D remains ambiguous. Germline assignment: CDR1 SGHNT and CDR2 YYREEE (reference sequence). CDR3 length: 12 residues. V was trimmed by 0 bases and J by 8 bases, leaving 8 bases between them. The CDR3 here is CASSLEGGGYTF. The CDR3 DNA reads TGTGCCAGCAGCTTGGAGGGAGGGGGCTACACCTTC.

The chain employs TRBV6-6 and TRBJ2-2; D possibly corresponds to TRBD2 (5 bases). Germline V gene lookup returns CDR1 MNHNY and CDR2 SVGAGI (reference sequence). V was cut by 11 bases and J by 7 bases, with 17 bases left in between. CDR3 length: 13 residues. CDR3 nucleotide sequence: TGTGCCGGGAATGGACTGAAGGACGGGGAGCTGTTTTTT. Encoded protein: CAGNGLKDGELFF.

This chain uses TRBV27 with TRBJ1-1, with 7 bases matching TRBD1. The CDR3 contains 15 residues. The ends lost 1 base at V and 1 base at J; junction bases unmatched: 3. Germline CDR1 MNHEY, CDR2 SMNVEV (reference sequence). CDR3 residues: CASSLLQGKNTEAFF. The CDR3 DNA follows: TGTGCCAGCAGTTTATTACAGGGGAAGAACACTGAAGCTTTCTTT.

The chain has TRBV6-5 and TRBJ2-3; D unclear. The CDR3 contains 15 residues. Trimming removed 4 bases from V and 9 bases from J, with 20 bases in between. CDR1 and CDR2 (germline): MNHEY, SVGAGI. CDR3 sequence: CASSFLSGTEETQYF. CDR3 coding DNA: TGTGCCAGCAGTTTCCTTTCCGGAACAGAAGAAACGCAGTATTTT.

The V gene is TRBV9, the J gene TRBJ1-6; a weak D match, TRBD1 (5 bases). CDR1 and CDR2 (germline): SGDLS, YYNGEE. Trimming shortened V by 0 bases and J by 7 bases, and 8 bases separated the two germline ends. The CDR3 contains 14 residues. The CDR3 nucleotides are TGTGCCAGCAGCGTAGCTAAGGGGAATTCACCCCTCCACTTT. Translation gives CASSVAKGNSPLHF.

The chain is built from TRBV10-3 and TRBJ2-7, with TRBD1 matching 12 bases. The CDR3 loop spans 15 amino acids. Germline CDR1 ENHRY, CDR2 SYGVKD. V lost 4 bases and J lost 3; bases outside the gene matches: 4. The CDR3 loop reads CAISGGQGAVYEQYF. The CDR3 region has the DNA TGTGCCATCAGTGGGGGACAGGGGGCTGTCTACGAGCAGTACTTC.

This chain connects TRBV6-5 to TRBJ2-3; no clear D gene. The CDR3 length is 16 residues. V lost 0 bases and J 2 bases, leaving 12 bases between the germline ends. CDR1 and CDR2 (germline): MNHEY, SVGAGI. The CDR3 region has the DNA TGTGCCAGCAGTTACTCGACTCTACTAACCACAGATACGCAGTATTTT. Translated, it gives CASSYSTLLTTDTQYF.

This clone was counted a few times. J is TRBJ2-1 and V is TRBV20-1; D uncertain. The germline V gene has CDR1 DFQATT and CDR2 SNEGSKA (reference sequence). The CDR3 extends over 11 amino acids. Trimming stripped 4 bases from V and 14 bases from J, with 15 bases between. CDR3 residues: CSAKSGGLEFF. In DNA, the CDR3 is TGCAGTGCTAAATCCGGCGGCCTCGAGTTCTTC.

The V gene is TRBV6-1, the J gene TRBJ1-4, with D perhaps matching TRBD1 (5 bases). Germline V gene lookup returns CDR1 MNHNS and CDR2 SASEGT. This CDR3 contains 15 residues. Between the trimmed V and J ends, which lost 2 bases and 10 bases, there was a span of 17 bases. The CDR3 DNA follows: TGTGCCAGCAGTGAATCCCGGGGGAGATTAGGAAAACTGTTTTTT. Its translation is CASSESRGRLGKLFF.

This chain links TRBV6-1 with TRBJ2-7; D is perhaps TRBD1 (5 bases). The germline V gene encodes CDR1 MNHNS and CDR2 SASEGT. This CDR3 spans 15 amino acids. The V end was cut by 1 base, the J end by 3 bases, with 13 bases between. CDR3 bases: TGTGCCAGCAGTGAAGGTTCAGGGCCCCTCTACGAGCAGTACTTC. Translating gives CASSEGSGPLYEQYF.

The rearrangement uses TRBV4-3 and TRBJ2-7; weak D call: TRBD1 (6 bases). The ends were cut back, 0 bases at V and 6 bases at J, with 15 bases in the middle. The germline gives CDR1 LGHNA, CDR2 YSLEER. The CDR3 covers 15 residues. The CDR3 protein is CASSQDPNTGSEQYF. In DNA, the CDR3 is TGCGCCAGCAGCCAAGACCCCAATACAGGGAGCGAGCAGTACTTC.

The chain has TRBV30 and TRBJ2-3, with no clear D. The CDR3 extends over 13 amino acids. V was shortened by 0 bases and J by 2 bases, with 6 bases between the two germline ends. Germline V CDR1 and CDR2: GTSNPN, SVGIG (reference sequence). The CDR3 nucleotides are TGTGCCTGGAGTGTACTCTCCACAGATACGCAGTATTTT. Its translation is CAWSVLSTDTQYF.

The chain joins TRBV19 to TRBJ2-7; tentative D call: TRBD1 (6 bases). Germline CDR1 LNHDA, CDR2 SQIVND (reference sequence). The CDR3 has 11 amino acids. V was clipped by 4 bases and J by 6 bases, with 7 bases between them. The CDR3 DNA sequence: TGTGCCAGTAGTACCAGGGGCGAGCAGTACTTC. It yields the protein CASSTRGEQYF.

The chain combines TRBV6-6 with TRBJ2-3; no reliable D call. Per germline, CDR1 MNHNY and CDR2 SVGAGI (reference sequence). The length of the CDR3 is 13 residues. Trimming removed 6 bases from V and 10 bases from J, with 17 bases in between. The CDR3 region is CASSSNQPGPQYF. The CDR3, as DNA: TGTGCCAGCAGCTCCAATCAGCCAGGTCCGCAGTATTTT.

The chain employs TRBV10-3 and TRBJ2-7; the match to TRBD2 covers 9 bases. The CDR3 loop spans 16 amino acids. V lost 10 bases, J lost 5 bases, and 18 bases stayed unmatched. Germline V gene data show CDR1 as ENHRY and CDR2 as SYGVKD. DNA of the CDR3: TGTGCCACCACCTCCCCGTTAGCGGGGGACCACGACGAGCAGTACTTC. It is translated as CATTSPLAGDHDEQYF.

The CDR3 region has the DNA TGTGCCAGCAGGCCGTCCAGAGGGGGTGGGACTGAAGCTTTCTTT. Amino acids: CASRPSRGGGTEAFF. The chain is built from TRBV28 and TRBJ1-1; D may be TRBD1 (6 bases). Looked up from germline, CDR1 is MDHEN and CDR2 is SYDVKM. This CDR3 has 15 residues. Trimming took 6 bases from V and 5 from J, leaving 19 bases between them.

V is TRBV19 and J is TRBJ2-5, with TRBD1 matching over 7 bases. CDR3 length: 14 residues. Germline values: CDR1 LNHDA, CDR2 SQIVND (reference sequence). Trimming at V came to 3 bases and at J to 5 bases, leaving 6 bases not matched to a gene. The CDR3 loop reads CASSIDRERETQYF. The CDR3 DNA sequence: TGTGCCAGTAGTATTGACAGGGAGCGGGAGACCCAGTACTTC.

This clone was seen a handful of times. The V call is TRBV29-1, the J call TRBJ1-2, with D unclear. With 2 bases removed from V and 7 bases from J, the gap between germline ends came to 11 bases. This CDR3 comprises 12 residues. Germline V gene data show CDR1 as SQVTM and CDR2 as ANQGSEA. CDR3: CSVEHPPGGYTF. The CDR3 bases are TGCAGCGTTGAACACCCTCCCGGTGGCTACACCTTC.